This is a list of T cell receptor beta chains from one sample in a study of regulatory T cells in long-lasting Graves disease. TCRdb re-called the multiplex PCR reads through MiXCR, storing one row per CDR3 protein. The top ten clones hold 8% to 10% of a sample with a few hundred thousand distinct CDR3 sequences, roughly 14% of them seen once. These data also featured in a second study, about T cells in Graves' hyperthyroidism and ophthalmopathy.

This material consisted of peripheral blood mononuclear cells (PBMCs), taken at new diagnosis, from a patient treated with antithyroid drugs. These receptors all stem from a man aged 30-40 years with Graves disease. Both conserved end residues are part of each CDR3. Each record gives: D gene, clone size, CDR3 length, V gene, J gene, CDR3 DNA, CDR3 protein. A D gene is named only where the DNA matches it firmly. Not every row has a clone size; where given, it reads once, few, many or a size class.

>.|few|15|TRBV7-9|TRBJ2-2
TGTGCCAGCAGCTTTAAAGGATCTTACACCGGGGAGCTGTTTTTT
CASSFKGSYTGELFF
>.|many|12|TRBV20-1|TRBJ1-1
TGCAGTGCTGCACTTTATAACACTGAAGCTTTCTTT
CSAALYNTEAFF
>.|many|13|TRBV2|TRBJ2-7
TGTGCCAGCAGCCTAACGGATGTCTACGAGCAGTACTTC
CASSLTDVYEQYF
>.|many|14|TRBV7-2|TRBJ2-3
TGTGCCAGCAGCTTATCGGGAGTCCCAGATACGCAGTATTTT
CASSLSGVPDTQYF
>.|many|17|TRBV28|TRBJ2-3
TGTGCCAGCAGTGGGGGGCTACTGTTCGGTAGCACAGATACGCAGTATTTT
CASSGGLLFGSTDTQYF
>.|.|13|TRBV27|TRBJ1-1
TGTGCCAGCAACCGGGCAGGGCACACTGAAGCTTTCTTT
CASNRAGHTEAFF
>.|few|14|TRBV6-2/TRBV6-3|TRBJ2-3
TGTGCCAGCAGCCTCTCGCCCGCGGCAGATACGCAGTATTTT
CASSLSPAADTQYF
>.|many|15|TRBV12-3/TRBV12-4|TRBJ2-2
TGTGCCAGCACCTTGGGGCCGGGTACCAGCGGGGAGCTGTTTTTT
CASTLGPGTSGELFF
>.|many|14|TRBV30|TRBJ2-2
TGTGCCTGGAGTGTACGAGGGAGAGTCGGGGAGCTGTTTTTT
CAWSVRGRVGELFF
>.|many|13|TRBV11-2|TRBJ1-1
TGTGCCAGCAGCTTACAGAGTAACTTTGAAGCTTTCTTT
CASSLQSNFEAFF
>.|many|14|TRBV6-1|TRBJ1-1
TGTGCCAGCAGCGTAAGGGGATGGAACACTGAAGCTTTCTTT
CASSVRGWNTEAFF
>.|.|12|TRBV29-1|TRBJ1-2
TGCAGCGTTGGGGGTGTTCAGCATGGCTACACCTTC
CSVGGVQHGYTF
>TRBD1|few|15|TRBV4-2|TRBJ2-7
TGTGCCAGCAGCCAAGATTGGACAGGCCCACCCGAGCAGTACTTC
CASSQDWTGPPEQYF
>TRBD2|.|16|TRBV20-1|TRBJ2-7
TGCAGTGCTAGGAGGGGTGAAGGAGCGGGGGCGCTTGGGCAGTACTTC
CSARRGEGAGALGQYF
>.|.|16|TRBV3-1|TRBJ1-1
TGTGCCAGCAGCCGGGATCATTCCAGGGGCAGCACTGAAGCTTTCTTT
CASSRDHSRGSTEAFF
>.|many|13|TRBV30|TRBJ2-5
TGTGCCTGGAGTGAGGGGTATGGGGAGACCCAGTACTTC
CAWSEGYGETQYF
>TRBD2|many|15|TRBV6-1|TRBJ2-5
TGTGCCAGCAGGCATAGCGGGAGGGGGCGGGAGACCCAGTACTTC
CASRHSGRGRETQYF
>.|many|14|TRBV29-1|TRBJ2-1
TGCAGCGTTGGAGGCCCGGGATCGTACAATGAGCAGTTCTTC
CSVGGPGSYNEQFF
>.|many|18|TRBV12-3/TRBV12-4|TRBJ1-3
TGTGCCAGCAGTTTAGGCTGGCGGGGTACACGCTCTGGAAACACCATATATTTT
CASSLGWRGTRSGNTIYF
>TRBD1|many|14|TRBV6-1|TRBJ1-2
TGTGCCAGCAGTGAAGGGACAGGGCATTCGGGCTACACCTTC
CASSEGTGHSGYTF
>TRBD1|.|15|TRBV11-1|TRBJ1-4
TGTGCCAGCAGCGACGTACAGGGGGCCATTGAAAAACTGTTTTTT
CASSDVQGAIEKLFF
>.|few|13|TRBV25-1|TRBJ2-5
TGTGCCAGCAGTGAGGGTCTTGGCGAGACCCAGTACTTC
CASSEGLGETQYF
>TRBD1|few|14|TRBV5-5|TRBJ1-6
TGTGCCAGCAGCGTAGGGGGCGTGAATTCACCCCTCCACTTT
CASSVGGVNSPLHF
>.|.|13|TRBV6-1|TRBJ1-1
TGTGCCAGCAGCCTGACCCGGAGCACTGAAGCTTTCTTT
CASSLTRSTEAFF
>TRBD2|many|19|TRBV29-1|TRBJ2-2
TGCAGCGTTGGTATACCAACTAGCGGGAGTAGGTTGTACACCGGGGAGCTGTTTTTT
CSVGIPTSGSRLYTGELFF
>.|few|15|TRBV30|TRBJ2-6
TGTGCCTGGAGTAGGCTTAGCTCTGGGGCCAACGTCCTGACTTTC
CAWSRLSSGANVLTF
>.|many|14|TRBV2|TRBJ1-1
TGTGCCAGCAGTCGGACCGTTAGGAACACTGAAGCTTTCTTT
CASSRTVRNTEAFF
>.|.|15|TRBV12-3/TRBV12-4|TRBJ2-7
TGTGCCAGCAGTTTACGCGGGGGCTATACCGGGGAGCAGTACTTC
CASSLRGGYTGEQYF
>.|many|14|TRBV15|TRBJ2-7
TGTGCCACCAGCAGTTTCCAGGGTTCCCACGAGCAGTACTTC
CATSSFQGSHEQYF
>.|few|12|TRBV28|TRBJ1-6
TGTGCCAGCAGCCCGCGGCGTTCACCCCTCCACTTT
CASSPRRSPLHF
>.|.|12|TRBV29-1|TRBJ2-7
TGCAGCGTTCGCAGAGGGCCTGTCGAGCAGTACTTC
CSVRRGPVEQYF
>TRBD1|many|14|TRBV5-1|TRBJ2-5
TGCGCCAGCAGCCTATGGACAGGCCAAGAGACCCAGTACTTC
CASSLWTGQETQYF
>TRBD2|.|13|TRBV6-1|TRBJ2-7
TGTGCCACCCGGACCGGGGGGGCCTACGAGCAGTACTTC
CATRTGGAYEQYF
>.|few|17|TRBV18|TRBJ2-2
TGTGCCAGCTCACCAAACGGCCGGCAGGGAATGCCCGGGGAGCTGTTTTTT
CASSPNGRQGMPGELFF
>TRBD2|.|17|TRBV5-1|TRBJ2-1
TGCGCCAGCAGCCATATCAGCCCTAGCGGCCCCTACAATGAGCAGTTCTTC
CASSHISPSGPYNEQFF
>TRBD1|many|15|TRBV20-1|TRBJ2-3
TGCAGTGCTATGCTCCGGGACAGGGACTCAGATACGCAGTATTTT
CSAMLRDRDSDTQYF
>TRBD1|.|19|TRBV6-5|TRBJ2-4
TGTGCCAGCAGTTATTCCAGGGACAGGGAGCTTCTAGCCAAAAACATTCAGTACTTC
CASSYSRDRELLAKNIQYF
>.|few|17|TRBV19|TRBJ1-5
TGTGCCAGTAGTATAGCCCCCCGACAGCTATCGAATCAGCCCCAGCATTTT
CASSIAPRQLSNQPQHF
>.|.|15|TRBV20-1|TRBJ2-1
TGCAGTGCTCCCCCCTATCAGAGCTCCTACAATGAGCAGTTCTTC
CSAPPYQSSYNEQFF
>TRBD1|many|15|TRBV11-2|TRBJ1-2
TGTGCCAGCAGCCGGACAGGGGGCGCTGGCTATGGCTACACCTTC
CASSRTGGAGYGYTF
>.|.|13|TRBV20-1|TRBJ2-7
TGCAGTGCTAGGACAGGGACTCCTGACGAGCAGTACTTC
CSARTGTPDEQYF
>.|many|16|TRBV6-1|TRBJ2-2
TGTGCCAGCACGTCTCACAACCCGAGAGACACCGGGGAGCTGTTTTTT
CASTSHNPRDTGELFF
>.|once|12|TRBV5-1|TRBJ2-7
TGCGTCAGCAGCCCGGACGGCTACGAGCAGTACTTC
CVSSPDGYEQYF
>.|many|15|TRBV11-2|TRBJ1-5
TGTGCCAGCAGCTTTAGTTCAGGGTTGGATCAGCCCCAGCATTTT
CASSFSSGLDQPQHF
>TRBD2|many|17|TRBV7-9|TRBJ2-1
TGTGCCAGCAGCCCGGGACTAGCGAGAAGCTCCTACAATGAGCAGTTCTTC
CASSPGLARSSYNEQFF
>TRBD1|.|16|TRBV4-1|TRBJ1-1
TGCGCCAGCAGCCAACCCCGGGACAGGTGGGGCACTGAAGCTTTCTTT
CASSQPRDRWGTEAFF
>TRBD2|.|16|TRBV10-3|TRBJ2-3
TGTGCCTTCGCGCCAACTAGCGGTTCCCCCACAGATACGCAGTATTTT
CAFAPTSGSPTDTQYF
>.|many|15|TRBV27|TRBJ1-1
TGTGCCAGCAGTTTCACGGGGGCTAAGAACCGTGAAGCTTTCTTT
CASSFTGAKNREAFF
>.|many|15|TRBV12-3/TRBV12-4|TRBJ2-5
TGTGCCAGCAGTTCGAGCGAGGGAGGCCAAGAGACCCAGTACTTC
CASSSSEGGQETQYF
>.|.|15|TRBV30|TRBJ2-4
TGTGCCTGGAGGGCAGGACCCGGGACGGGAAACATTCAGTACTTC
CAWRAGPGTGNIQYF
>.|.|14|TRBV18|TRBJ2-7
TGTGCCAGCAGTCCCCGGGACGGACCCTACGAGCAGTACTTC
CASSPRDGPYEQYF
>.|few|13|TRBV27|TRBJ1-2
TGTGCCAGCAGCCCATGGGGAGACTATGGCTACACCTTC
CASSPWGDYGYTF
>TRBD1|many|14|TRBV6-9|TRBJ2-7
TGTGCCAGCAGTTCGCAGACAGGGCTGCTCGAGCAGTACTTC
CASSSQTGLLEQYF
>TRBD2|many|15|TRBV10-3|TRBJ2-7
TGTGCCATCAGTGGTAGCGGGGCGAGCTCCTACGAGCAGTACTTC
CAISGSGASSYEQYF
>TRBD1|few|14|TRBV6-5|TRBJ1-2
TGTGCCAGCAGTTATAGGAGACAGGGGGCTGGCTACACCTTC
CASSYRRQGAGYTF
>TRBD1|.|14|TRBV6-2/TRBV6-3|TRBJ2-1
TGTGCCAGCAGATTTGGGACAGGGAACAATGAGCAGTTCTTC
CASRFGTGNNEQFF
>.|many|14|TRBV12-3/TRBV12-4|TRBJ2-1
TGTGCCAGCACTCCGACGGGTCTTAACAATGAGCAGTTCTTC
CASTPTGLNNEQFF
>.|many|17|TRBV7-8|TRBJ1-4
TGTGCCAGCAGCTTAGAGGGTGGGGGCAGGGGTGCCGAAAAACTGTTTTTT
CASSLEGGGRGAEKLFF
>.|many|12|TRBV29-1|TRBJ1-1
TGCAGCGTCCGGACTCCGAACACTGAAGCTTTCTTT
CSVRTPNTEAFF